This TCR beta chain was sequenced for a study of T cell responses to AZD1222 COVID-19 vaccine. This CDR3 region has 16 residues. CDR1 MNHNY and CDR2 SVGAGI come from the germline V gene (reference sequence). Trimming at V came to 5 bases and at J to 0 bases, leaving 3 bases not matched to a gene. Study-level results: White British donors predominated, females outnumbered males, and clonal diversity was possibly underestimated. Only six individuals given AZD1222 were seropositive at baseline. Mapped onto spike, vaccine-associated CD4 TCRs spanned it and were dominant at 160-218 and 743-854.

Profiling relied on immunoSEQ multiplex PCR, and the TCRdb table lists in-frame clones only, not all of them. The sample includes 140,000 to 150,000 clones, 75% to 95% of them seen just once. Turning to this clone: Its antigen is unknown.

This specimen was peripheral blood, taken 28 days after the second dose of the MenACWY control vaccine. This TCR was recovered from an adult who received the MenACWY meningococcal vaccine as a control. V usage is TRBV6-6 and J usage is TRBJ2-5; 13 bases match TRBD2. CDR3 coding DNA: TGTGCCAGCAGTCAAACTAGCGGGGGGGACCAAGAGACCCAGTACTTC. This translates into CASSQTSGGDQETQYF.